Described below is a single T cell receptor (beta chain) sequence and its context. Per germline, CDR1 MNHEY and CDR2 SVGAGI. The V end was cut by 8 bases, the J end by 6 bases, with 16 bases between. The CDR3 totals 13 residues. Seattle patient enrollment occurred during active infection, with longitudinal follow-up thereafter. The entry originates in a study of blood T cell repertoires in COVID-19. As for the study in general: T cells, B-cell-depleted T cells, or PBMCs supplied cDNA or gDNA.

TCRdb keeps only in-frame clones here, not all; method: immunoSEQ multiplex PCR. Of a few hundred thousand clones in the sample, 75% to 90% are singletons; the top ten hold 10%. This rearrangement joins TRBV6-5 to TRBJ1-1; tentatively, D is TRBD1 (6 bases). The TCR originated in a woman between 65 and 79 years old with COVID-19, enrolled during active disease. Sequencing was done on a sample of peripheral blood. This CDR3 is CASAGDLVAEAFF. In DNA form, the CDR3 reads TGTGCCAGCGCAGGGGATCTGGTGGCTGAAGCTTTCTTT.